This TCR beta chain was recorded in a study of T cell responses to AZD1222 COVID-19 vaccine. TCRdb keeps only in-frame clones here, not all; method: immunoSEQ multiplex PCR. This table has approximately 80,000 clones, roughly 87% appearing once. As regards this clone: The antigen is unknown.

Whole-study findings and limits: The study found vaccine-associated CD4 TCRs spanning spike, dominant at 160-218 and 743-854. Targets within unmutated variant regions were reportedly found for nearly half of spike-specific TCRs.

CDR3 length: 15 amino acids. CDR1 is SGHAT, CDR2 FQDESV, per germline (reference sequence). V shed 5 bases and J shed 5 bases, with 18 bases lying between them. The sample was peripheral blood, taken on day 0 of MenACWY control vaccination. The clonotype was recovered from an adult in good health. This rearrangement joins TRBV11-1 to TRBJ2-5, with D possibly matching TRBD1 (5 bases). CDR3 in amino acids: CASSPQSTGRETQYF. The CDR3 DNA follows: TGTGCCAGCAGCCCCCAATCAACAGGAAGGGAGACCCAGTACTTC.